This T cell receptor (beta chain) was identified during a study of Ad26.COV2.S vaccination and SARS-CoV-2 variants. This CDR3 has 15 residues. Germline CDR1 is SGHKS and CDR2 is YYEKEE (reference sequence). V was pared by 5 bases and J by 0 bases, with 12 bases between. Clones were sequenced by immunoSEQ multiplex PCR, and TCRdb holds only the in-frame ones, with some missing. The table shows about 390,000 clones, with about 85% occurring only once. Treatment meaning: approximately 18 received Ad26.COV2.S at low or high dose, single or two shots; five or six received placebo; per-sample allocation not given. Sampling took place 63 days after the first vaccine or placebo injection.

The V call is TRBV5-5, the J call TRBJ1-3; D is possibly TRBD1 (5 bases). Sequenced here: peripheral blood, sampled in a trial of Ad26.COV2.S vaccine versus placebo. The clonotype was recovered from a person between 18 and 65 years old who received the Ad26.COV2.S COVID-19 vaccine or a placebo. CDR3 sequence reads: CASRGDVFSGNTIYF. The CDR3 coding sequence is TGTGCCAGCAGGGGGGACGTTTTCTCTGGAAACACCATATATTTT.